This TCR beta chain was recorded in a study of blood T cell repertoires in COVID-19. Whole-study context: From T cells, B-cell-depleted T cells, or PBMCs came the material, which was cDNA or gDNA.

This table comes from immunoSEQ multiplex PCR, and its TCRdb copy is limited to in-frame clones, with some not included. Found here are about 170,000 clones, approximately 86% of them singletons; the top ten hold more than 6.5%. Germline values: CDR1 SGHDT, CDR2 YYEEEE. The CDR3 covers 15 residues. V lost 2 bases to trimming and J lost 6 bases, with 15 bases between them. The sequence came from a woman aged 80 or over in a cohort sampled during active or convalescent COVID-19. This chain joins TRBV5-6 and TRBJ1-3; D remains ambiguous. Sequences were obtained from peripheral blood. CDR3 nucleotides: TGTGCCAGCAGCTTCGGCCGAGGGCTGGCAAACACCATATATTTT. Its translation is CASSFGRGLANTIYF. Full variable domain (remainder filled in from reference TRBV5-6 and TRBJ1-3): DAGVTQSPTHLIKTRGQQVTLRCSPKSGHDTVSWYQQALGQGPQFIFQYYEEEERQRGNFPDRFSGHQFPNYSSELNVNALLLGDSALYLCASSFGRGLANTIYFGEGSWLTVV.